These 2 T cell receptor beta chains came from one sample sequenced in a study of blood T cells in healthy people across ages. Next came a second PCR, run for roughly 7 to 12 cycles, which used a sample-barcoded 5' primer along with a J-beta primer mix. TCRdb reprocessed the 5' RACE reads with MiXCR, giving one entry per CDR3 protein. The table lists about 800,000 distinct CDR3 sequences, roughly 25% of them singletons. Another study also made use of these data, one on T cells of mothers and their children.

The material sequenced was blood. Receptors were obtained from a boy aged 5-17 years in good health.

V gene TRBV4-1 combines with J gene TRBJ2-2; tentatively, D is TRBD1 (6 bases). Germline CDR1 and CDR2: MGHRA and YSYEKL. This CDR3 comprises 16 residues. Trimming pared 2 bases from V and 1 base from J, leaving 11 bases between. The CDR3 sequence is CASSQITGMNTGELFF. The CDR3 bases are TGCGCCAGCAGCCAAATCACAGGGATGAACACCGGGGAGCTGTTTTTT.

J is TRBJ2-5 and V is TRBV27, with unresolved D. This CDR3 comprises 14 residues. Germline V lookup: CDR1 MNHEY, CDR2 SMNVEV (reference sequence). The V and J ends lost 1 base and 0 bases respectively, with 6 bases between them. CDR3 coding DNA: TGTGCCAGCAGTTTATACGGCAACCAAGAGACCCAGTACTTC. The encoded protein is CASSLYGNQETQYF.